A single sample is the source of the 8 T cell receptor beta chains below, sequenced in a study of blood T cells in healthy people across ages (dated by TCRdb to the mid-2010s). The method was 5' RACE. This sample was sequenced with an Illumina HiSeq 2500. A second about 6 to 11 cycle PCR used a sample-barcoded 5' primer and a J-beta primer mix. TCRdb redid the processing of the public reads, applying fastp at Q25 and MiXCR, and retained in-frame beta chains. One record per CDR3 amino acid sequence lists the most common genes and DNA. This sample is represented by about 1.8 million distinct CDR3 sequences; less than 50% of them were singletons. The ten largest clones take up around 2.1% of the sample. The sample taken for sequencing was blood. The source is a woman in her 40s in good health.

This clonotype was seen a few times. The chain combines TRBV4-3 with TRBJ2-6; TRBD2 is a possible D gene (5 bases). V gave up 2 bases and J gave up 3 bases, with 14 bases separating them. Germline V gene lookup returns CDR1 LGHNA and CDR2 YSLEER. The CDR3 has 17 residues. This CDR3 reads CASSQSPRGYGANVLTF. The CDR3 coding sequence is TGCGCCAGCAGCCAATCGCCCCGAGGGTATGGGGCCAACGTCCTGACTTTC.

The chain couples TRBV4-3 to TRBJ2-3; a possible D gene is TRBD2 (5 bases). The CDR3 length is 17 residues. Trimming pared 5 bases from V and 2 bases from J, leaving 20 bases between. CDR1 is LGHNA and CDR2 is YSLEER in the germline V gene. The CDR3 spells CASSSGGGLGPTDTQYF. The CDR3 bases are TGCGCCAGCAGCTCCGGAGGAGGACTGGGTCCCACAGATACGCAGTATTTT.

The chain is built from TRBV4-3 and TRBJ2-4; no definite D call. V lost 1 base, J lost 2 bases, and 12 bases lay in between. Germline assignment: CDR1 LGHNA and CDR2 YSLEER. This CDR3 is 16 amino acids long. The CDR3 reads CASSQAVAATKNIQYF. The CDR3 bases are TGCGCCAGCAGCCAAGCGGTCGCGGCCACCAAAAACATTCAGTACTTC.

Only a few counts were recorded for this clonotype. This chain joins TRBV7-4 and TRBJ2-3, with TRBD1 matching over 8 bases. Germline V gives CDR1 SGHVT, CDR2 SQSDAQ. This CDR3 has 12 residues. Trimming removed 8 bases from V and 3 bases from J; junction bases left unmatched: 1. CDR3 nucleotide sequence: TGTGCCAGCCAGGGGGCTACAGATACGCAGTATTTT. As protein: CASQGATDTQYF.

The CDR3 DNA follows: TGTGCCAGTCGGGCGGGGGTGGTAGATACGCAGTATTTT. This codes for CASRAGVVDTQYF. The gene calls are TRBV28 and TRBJ2-3; 7 nucleotides align to TRBD2. The CDR3 has 13 residues. CDR1 is MDHEN, CDR2 SYDVKM, per germline. Germline trimming cut 9 bases from V and 5 bases from J; bases unmatched to any gene: 8. Together with reference TRBV28 and TRBJ2-3, the CDR3 gives the full variable domain: DVKVTQSSRYLVKRTGEKVFLECVQDMDHENMFWYRQDPGLGLRLIYFSYDVKMKEKGDIPEGYSVSREKKERFSLILESASTNQTSMYLCASRAGVVDTQYFGPGTRLTVL.

In its sample, this clonotype was seen a few times. The rearrangement uses TRBV9 and TRBJ2-3; D possibly uses TRBD1 or TRBD2 (5 bases each). V was clipped by 3 bases and J by 2 bases, with 16 bases between them. The CDR3 is made up of 16 amino acids. Germline V gene sequence: CDR1 SGDLS, CDR2 YYNGEE. Here the CDR3 reads CASSGPTGTLTDTQYF. Here the CDR3 DNA reads TGTGCCAGCAGCGGACCCACCGGGACGCTCACAGATACGCAGTATTTT.

J is TRBJ2-7 and V is TRBV5-6; tentative D call: TRBD1 (6 bases). The CDR3 has 14 residues. V lost 6 bases, J lost 4 bases, and 17 bases lay in between. Germline CDR1 and CDR2: SGHDT and YYEEEE. CDR3 in DNA: TGTGCCAGCACCACGTACAGGGAGTCATACGAGCAGTACTTC. As protein: CASTTYRESYEQYF.

This clonotype turned up a few times. The chain joins TRBV27 to TRBJ2-7, with TRBD1 identical over 8 bases. This CDR3 contains 14 residues. Germline lookup yields CDR1 MNHEY and CDR2 SMNVEV (reference sequence). V dropped 6 bases and J dropped 3; count of bases not matched to a gene: 7. Written as DNA, the CDR3 is TGTGCCAGCAGCGAGGGACAGGTGCTCTACGAGCAGTACTTC. Residues: CASSEGQVLYEQYF.